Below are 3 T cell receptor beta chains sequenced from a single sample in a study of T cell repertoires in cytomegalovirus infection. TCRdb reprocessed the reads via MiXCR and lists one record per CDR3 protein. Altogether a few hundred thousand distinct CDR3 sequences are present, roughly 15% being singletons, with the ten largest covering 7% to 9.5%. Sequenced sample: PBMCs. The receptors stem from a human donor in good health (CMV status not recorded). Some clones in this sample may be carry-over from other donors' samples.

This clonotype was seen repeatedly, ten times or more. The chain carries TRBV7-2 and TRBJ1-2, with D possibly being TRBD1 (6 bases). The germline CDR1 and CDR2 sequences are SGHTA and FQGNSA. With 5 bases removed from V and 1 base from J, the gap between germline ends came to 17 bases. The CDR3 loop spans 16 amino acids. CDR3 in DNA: TGTGCCAGCAGCCCCGACAGGCGGACCCTTAACTATGGCTACACCTTC. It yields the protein CASSPDRRTLNYGYTF.

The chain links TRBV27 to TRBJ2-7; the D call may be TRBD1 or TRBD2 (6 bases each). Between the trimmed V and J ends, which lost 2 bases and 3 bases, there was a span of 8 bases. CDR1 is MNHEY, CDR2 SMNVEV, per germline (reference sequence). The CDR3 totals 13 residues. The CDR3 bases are TGTGCCAGCAGTTTACGGGGGCTCTACGAGCAGTACTTC. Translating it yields CASSLRGLYEQYF.

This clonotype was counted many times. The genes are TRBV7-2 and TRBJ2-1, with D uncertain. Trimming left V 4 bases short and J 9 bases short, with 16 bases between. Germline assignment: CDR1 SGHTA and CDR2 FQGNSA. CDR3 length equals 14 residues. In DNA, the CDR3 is TGTGCCAGCAGCTCTCGCCGCTCGACTGGTGAGCAGTTCTTC. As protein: CASSSRRSTGEQFF.